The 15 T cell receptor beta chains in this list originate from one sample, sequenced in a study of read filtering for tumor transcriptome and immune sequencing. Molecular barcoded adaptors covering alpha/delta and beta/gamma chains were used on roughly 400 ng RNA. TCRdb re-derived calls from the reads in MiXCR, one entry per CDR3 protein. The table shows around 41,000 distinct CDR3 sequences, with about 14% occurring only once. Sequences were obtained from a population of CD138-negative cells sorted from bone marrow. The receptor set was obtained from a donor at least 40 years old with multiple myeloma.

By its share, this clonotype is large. CDR3 sequence reads: CASSLLQLEAFF. The CDR3, as DNA: TGTGCCAGCAGCTTGCTACAGCTTGAAGCTTTCTTT. The chain links TRBV5-6 to TRBJ1-1; D is uncertain. This CDR3 has 12 residues. V lost 1 base to trimming and J lost 7 bases, with 8 bases between them. Per the germline V gene, CDR1 is SGHDT and CDR2 is YYEEEE. Combining the CDR3 with reference TRBV5-6 and TRBJ1-1 gives the whole variable domain DAGVTQSPTHLIKTRGQQVTLRCSPKSGHDTVSWYQQALGQGPQFIFQYYEEEERQRGNFPDRFSGHQFPNYSSELNVNALLLGDSALYLCASSLLQLEAFFGQGTRLTVV.

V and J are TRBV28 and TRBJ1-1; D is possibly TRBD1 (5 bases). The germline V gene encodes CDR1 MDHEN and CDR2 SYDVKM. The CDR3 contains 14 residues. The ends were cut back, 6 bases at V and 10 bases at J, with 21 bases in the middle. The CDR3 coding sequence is TGTGCCAGCAGGGCAGCCGGCGGGGGGAAAGTAGCTTTCTTT. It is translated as CASRAAGGGKVAFF.

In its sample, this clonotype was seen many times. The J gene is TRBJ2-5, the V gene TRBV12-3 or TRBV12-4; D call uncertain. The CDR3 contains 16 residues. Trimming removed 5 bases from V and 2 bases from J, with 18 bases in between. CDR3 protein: CASSRSQTMIQETQYF. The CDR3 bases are TGTGCCAGCAGTCGCTCACAGACAATGATTCAAGAGACCCAGTACTTC.

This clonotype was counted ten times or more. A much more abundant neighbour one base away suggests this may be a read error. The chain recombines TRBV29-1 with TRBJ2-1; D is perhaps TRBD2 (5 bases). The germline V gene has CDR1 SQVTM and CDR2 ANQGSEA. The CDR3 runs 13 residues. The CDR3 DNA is TGCAGCGCTGGAGGAAGCTCCTACAATGGGCAGTTCTTC. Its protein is CSAGGSSYNGQFF.

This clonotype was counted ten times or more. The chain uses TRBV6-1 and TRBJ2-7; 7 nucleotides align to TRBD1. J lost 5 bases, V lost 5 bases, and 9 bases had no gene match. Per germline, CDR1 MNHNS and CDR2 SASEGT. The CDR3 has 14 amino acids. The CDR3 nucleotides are TGTGCCAGCAGTACTCGACAGGGTGGAGACGAGCAGTACTTC. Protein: CASSTRQGGDEQYF.

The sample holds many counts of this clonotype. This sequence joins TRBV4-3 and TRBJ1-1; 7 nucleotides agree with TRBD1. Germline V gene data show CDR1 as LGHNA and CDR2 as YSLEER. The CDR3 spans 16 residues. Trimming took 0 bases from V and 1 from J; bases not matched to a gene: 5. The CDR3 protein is CASSQDPGTANTEAFF. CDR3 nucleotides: TGCGCCAGCAGCCAAGATCCGGGGACAGCGAACACTGAAGCTTTCTTT.

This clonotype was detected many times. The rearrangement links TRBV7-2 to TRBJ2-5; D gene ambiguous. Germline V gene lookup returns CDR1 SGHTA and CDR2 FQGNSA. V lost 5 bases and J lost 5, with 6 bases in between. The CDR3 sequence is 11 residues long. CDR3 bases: TGTGCCAGCAGCCAATCCGAGACCCAGTACTTC. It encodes CASSQSETQYF.

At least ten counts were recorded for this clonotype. The CDR3 bases are TGTGCCAGCAGTCAATGGACAGGGGGATATGAGCAGTTCTTC. This codes for CASSQWTGGYEQFF. The rearrangement joins TRBV25-1 to TRBJ2-1, with 10 positions matching TRBD1. CDR3 size: 14 residues. V was clipped by 5 bases and J by 8 bases; unmatched bases: 6. Germline CDR1 reads MGHDK; CDR2 reads SYGVNS. Looking up the rest from reference TRBV25-1 and TRBJ2-1 gives the full variable domain: EADIYQTPRYLVIGTGKKITLECSQTMGHDKMYWYQQDPGMELHLIHYSYGVNSTEKGDLSSESTVSRIRTEHFPLTLESARPSHTSQYLCASSQWTGGYEQFFGPGTRLTVL.

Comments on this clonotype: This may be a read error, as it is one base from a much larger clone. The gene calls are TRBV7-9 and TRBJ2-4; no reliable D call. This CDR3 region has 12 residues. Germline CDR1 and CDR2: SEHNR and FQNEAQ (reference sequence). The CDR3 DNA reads TGTGCCAGCAGCTTAGAGAGTTTCATTCGGTACTTC. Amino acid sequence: CASSLESFIRYF.

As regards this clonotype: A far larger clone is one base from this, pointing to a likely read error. CDR3: CASSAQRDEQYF. The CDR3 region has the DNA TGTGCCAGCAGCGCGCAAAGGGACGAGCAGTACTTC. The V call is TRBV7-3, the J call TRBJ2-7, with D unclear. The V end was cut by 5 bases, the J end by 5 bases, with 10 bases between. This CDR3 has 12 residues. The V gene's germline CDR1 is SGHTA and CDR2 FQGTGA. Full variable domain (outside the CDR3, taken from reference TRBV7-3 and TRBJ2-7): GAGVSQTPSNKVTEKGKYVELRCDPISGHTALYWYRQSLGQGPEFLIYFQGTGAADDSGLPNDRFFAVRPEGSVSTLKIQRTERGDSAVYLCASSAQRDEQYFGPGTRLTVT.

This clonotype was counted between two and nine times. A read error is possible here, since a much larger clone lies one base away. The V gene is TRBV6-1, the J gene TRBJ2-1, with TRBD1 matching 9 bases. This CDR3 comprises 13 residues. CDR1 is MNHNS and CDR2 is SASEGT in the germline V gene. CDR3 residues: CASSGTGVNGQFF. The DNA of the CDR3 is TGTGCCAGCAGTGGGACAGGGGTGAATGGGCAGTTCTTC.

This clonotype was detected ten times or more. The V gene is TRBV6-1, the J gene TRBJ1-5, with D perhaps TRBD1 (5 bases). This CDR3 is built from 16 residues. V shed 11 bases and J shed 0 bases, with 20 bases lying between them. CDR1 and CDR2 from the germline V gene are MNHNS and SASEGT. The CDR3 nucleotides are TGTGCCGCACGGGGGGAACGGGACTTTAGCAATCAGCCCCAGCATTTT. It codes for CAARGERDFSNQPQHF.

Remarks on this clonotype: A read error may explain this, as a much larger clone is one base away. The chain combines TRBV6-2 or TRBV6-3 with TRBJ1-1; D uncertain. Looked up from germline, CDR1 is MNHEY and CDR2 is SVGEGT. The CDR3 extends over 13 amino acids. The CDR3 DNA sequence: TGTGCCGGCAGTAAAATCAAGAGCACTGAAGCTTTCTTT. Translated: CAGSKIKSTEAFF.

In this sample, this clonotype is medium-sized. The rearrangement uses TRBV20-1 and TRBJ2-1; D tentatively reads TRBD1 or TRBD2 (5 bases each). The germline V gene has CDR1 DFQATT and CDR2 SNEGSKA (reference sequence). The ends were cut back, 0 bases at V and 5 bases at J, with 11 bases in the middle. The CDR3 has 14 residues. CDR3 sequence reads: CSARDWGFNNEQFF. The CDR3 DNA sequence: TGCAGTGCTAGAGATTGGGGGTTCAACAATGAGCAGTTCTTC.

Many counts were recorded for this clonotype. The CDR3 DNA reads TGTGCCAGCAGCTTAGATGGGTCCACAGATACGCAGTATTTT. Encoded protein: CASSLDGSTDTQYF. The V call is TRBV7-3, the J call TRBJ2-3, with D unclear. CDR1 and CDR2 (germline): SGHTA, FQGTGA. The CDR3 sequence is 14 residues long. V lost 2 bases to trimming and J lost 2 bases, with 8 bases between them.